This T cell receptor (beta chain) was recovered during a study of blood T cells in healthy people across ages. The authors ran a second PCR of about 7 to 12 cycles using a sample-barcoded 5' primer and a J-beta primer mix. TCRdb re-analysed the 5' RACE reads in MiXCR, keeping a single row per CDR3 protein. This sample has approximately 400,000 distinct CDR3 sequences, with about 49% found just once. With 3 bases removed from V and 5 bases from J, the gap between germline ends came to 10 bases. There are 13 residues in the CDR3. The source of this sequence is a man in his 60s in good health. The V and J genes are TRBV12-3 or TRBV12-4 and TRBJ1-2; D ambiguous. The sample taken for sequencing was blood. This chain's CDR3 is CASSFGVLYGYTF. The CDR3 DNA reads TGTGCCAGCAGTTTTGGGGTTTTATATGGCTACACCTTC.